Below, 2 T cell receptor beta chains from the same sample are listed, as sequenced in a study of beta chain features in type 1 diabetes. The whole isolated RNA underwent reverse transcription, so sequencing captured expressed TCRB transcripts. TCRdb's copy holds only in-frame clones and misses some; the assay was immunoSEQ multiplex PCR. The data show 450,000 or so clones, about an eighth seen once. The source material was naive CD4+ T cells from blood. These receptors all come from a woman in her late teens or twenties in good health.

This clone was counted only a few times. The chain couples TRBV9 to TRBJ2-1, with 7 bases that match TRBD2. The trim removed 4 bases at V and 10 bases at J, leaving 11 bases unmatched. The germline CDR1 and CDR2 sequences are SGDLS and YYNGEE. The CDR3 is 14 residues long. CDR3 nucleotides: TGTGCCAGCAGCCCGACTAGCAGGTCGGACGAGCAGTTCTTC. Translated, it gives CASSPTSRSDEQFF. The full variable domain, rest sourced from reference TRBV9 and TRBJ2-1, is DSGVTQTPKHLITATGQRVTLRCSPRSGDLSVYWYQQSLDQGLQFLIQYYNGEERAKGNILERFSAQQFPDLHSELNLSSLELGDSALYFCASSPTSRSDEQFFGPGTRLTVL.

J is TRBJ2-5 and V is TRBV11-2; D possibly matches TRBD1 or TRBD2 (5 bases each). CDR3 size: 17 residues. V lost 6 bases and J lost 1, with 21 bases in between. From germline, CDR1 is SGHAT and CDR2 FQNNGV. This CDR3 reads CASRRLIGVSGQETQYF. DNA of the CDR3: TGTGCCAGCAGAAGACTGATAGGGGTCAGCGGCCAAGAGACCCAGTACTTC.